These T cell receptor beta chains were read from a single sample in a study of early T cells in non-severe SARS-CoV-2 infection. From the 5' RACE reads, TCRdb called clonotypes with MiXCR, one entry per CDR3 protein. The table shows about 38,000 distinct CDR3 sequences, with about 5% occurring only once. Material: whole blood. The receptors stem from an adult who was a healthcare worker with PCR-confirmed SARS-CoV-2 infection or an uninfected control (not recorded which). Both conserved end residues are part of each CDR3. Each record gives: D gene, J gene, V gene, CDR3 protein. The D gene is left open where the match is weak.

d_gene: NA; j_gene: TRBJ1-1; v_gene: TRBV12-3/TRBV12-4; CDR3aa: CASSLADGGSTEAFF
d_gene: NA; j_gene: TRBJ2-7; v_gene: TRBV20-1; CDR3aa: CSARGRLTYEQYF
d_gene: TRBD2; j_gene: TRBJ2-2; v_gene: TRBV20-1; CDR3aa: CSARPGLVSGELFF
d_gene: NA; j_gene: TRBJ1-2; v_gene: TRBV20-1; CDR3aa: CSASPISNYGYTF
d_gene: NA; j_gene: TRBJ1-2; v_gene: TRBV6-5; CDR3aa: CASRFTGTIGGYTF
d_gene: NA; j_gene: TRBJ2-3; v_gene: TRBV12-5; CDR3aa: CASGFSNSQDTQYF
d_gene: TRBD1; j_gene: TRBJ1-6; v_gene: TRBV19; CDR3aa: CASSIGTGARNSPLHF
d_gene: NA; j_gene: TRBJ2-6; v_gene: TRBV19; CDR3aa: CASKQVSGANVLTF
d_gene: TRBD1; j_gene: TRBJ1-2; v_gene: TRBV7-9; CDR3aa: CASSLGWTGYNYGYTF
d_gene: NA; j_gene: TRBJ1-1; v_gene: TRBV6-5; CDR3aa: CASSPGPHGRAFF
d_gene: TRBD1; j_gene: TRBJ2-1; v_gene: TRBV5-4; CDR3aa: CASSLDRGGLSYNEQFF
d_gene: NA; j_gene: TRBJ2-3; v_gene: TRBV7-3; CDR3aa: CASSLSFTDTQYF
d_gene: NA; j_gene: TRBJ1-5; v_gene: TRBV20-1; CDR3aa: CSASFGTSNSNQPQHF
d_gene: NA; j_gene: TRBJ1-1; v_gene: TRBV7-9; CDR3aa: CASSFQGNTEAFF
d_gene: TRBD2; j_gene: TRBJ2-7; v_gene: TRBV7-6; CDR3aa: CASSLGASGEFYEQYF
d_gene: TRBD2; j_gene: TRBJ2-3; v_gene: TRBV5-1; CDR3aa: CASSFASGGTDTQYF
d_gene: NA; j_gene: TRBJ2-7; v_gene: TRBV3-1; CDR3aa: CASSQYTGPYEQYF
d_gene: TRBD1; j_gene: TRBJ2-3; v_gene: TRBV7-9; CDR3aa: CASSLAQGVTETQYF
d_gene: NA; j_gene: TRBJ1-2; v_gene: TRBV29-1; CDR3aa: CSAVGDYGYTF
d_gene: NA; j_gene: TRBJ1-5; v_gene: TRBV29-1; CDR3aa: CSVAGVDQPQHF
d_gene: NA; j_gene: TRBJ1-6; v_gene: TRBV27; CDR3aa: CASTSPGPSEGFTLHF
d_gene: TRBD1; j_gene: TRBJ1-5; v_gene: TRBV12-3/TRBV12-4; CDR3aa: CASWTGGNQPQHF
d_gene: NA; j_gene: TRBJ1-1; v_gene: TRBV18; CDR3aa: CASSPEGWENTEAFF
d_gene: NA; j_gene: TRBJ2-2; v_gene: TRBV7-3; CDR3aa: CASSRPTDGELFF
d_gene: NA; j_gene: TRBJ2-5; v_gene: TRBV20-1; CDR3aa: CSARPPAGLYETQYF
d_gene: NA; j_gene: TRBJ2-7; v_gene: TRBV4-1; CDR3aa: CASSHGQNYEQYF
d_gene: TRBD1; j_gene: TRBJ1-5; v_gene: TRBV7-9; CDR3aa: CASSFGQGGQPQHF
d_gene: NA; j_gene: TRBJ2-1; v_gene: TRBV12-3/TRBV12-4; CDR3aa: CASSRNPLLEQFF
d_gene: NA; j_gene: TRBJ2-6; v_gene: TRBV12-3/TRBV12-4; CDR3aa: CASSEQGPGANVLTF
d_gene: NA; j_gene: TRBJ2-7; v_gene: TRBV7-2; CDR3aa: CASSLLAYEQYF
d_gene: NA; j_gene: TRBJ1-4; v_gene: TRBV15; CDR3aa: CATSRIGTRSNEKLFF
d_gene: TRBD1; j_gene: TRBJ2-7; v_gene: TRBV6-6; CDR3aa: CASSQTGYRGFYEQYF
d_gene: TRBD1; j_gene: TRBJ1-5; v_gene: TRBV10-2; CDR3aa: CASRPDREQPQHF
d_gene: NA; j_gene: TRBJ2-3; v_gene: TRBV24-1; CDR3aa: CATSERLGYRQYF
d_gene: NA; j_gene: TRBJ2-2; v_gene: TRBV10-1; CDR3aa: CASSAGTSNTGELFF
d_gene: TRBD1; j_gene: TRBJ2-7; v_gene: TRBV28; CDR3aa: CASRAGGIGEQYF
d_gene: NA; j_gene: TRBJ1-6; v_gene: TRBV5-1; CDR3aa: CASSFGRASNSPLHF
d_gene: NA; j_gene: TRBJ1-6; v_gene: TRBV20-1; CDR3aa: CSAPGVGLTLHF
d_gene: NA; j_gene: TRBJ2-7; v_gene: TRBV18; CDR3aa: CASSPSRADEQYF
d_gene: TRBD2; j_gene: TRBJ2-3; v_gene: TRBV4-1; CDR3aa: CASSQDGLAPSTDTQYF
d_gene: TRBD2; j_gene: TRBJ2-3; v_gene: TRBV20-1; CDR3aa: CSAEAGESPDTQYF
d_gene: NA; j_gene: TRBJ1-1; v_gene: TRBV7-6; CDR3aa: CASSLTGNTEAFF
d_gene: TRBD1; j_gene: TRBJ1-1; v_gene: TRBV10-2; CDR3aa: CASSVRGRSTEAFF
d_gene: TRBD2; j_gene: TRBJ2-3; v_gene: TRBV4-2; CDR3aa: CASSLGGAGSDTQYF
d_gene: TRBD1; j_gene: TRBJ2-7; v_gene: TRBV20-1; CDR3aa: CSARGNRGYEQYF
d_gene: NA; j_gene: TRBJ1-1; v_gene: TRBV11-2; CDR3aa: CASSMGRTEAFF
d_gene: NA; j_gene: TRBJ1-2; v_gene: TRBV19; CDR3aa: CASSQGFYGYTF
d_gene: TRBD2; j_gene: TRBJ2-5; v_gene: TRBV20-1; CDR3aa: CSAISPGLVGETQYF
d_gene: NA; j_gene: TRBJ2-7; v_gene: TRBV29-1; CDR3aa: CSVEVQQGGSEQYF
d_gene: TRBD1; j_gene: TRBJ1-1; v_gene: TRBV6-5; CDR3aa: CASSSGTAFTEAFF
d_gene: NA; j_gene: TRBJ2-2; v_gene: TRBV7-2; CDR3aa: CASSLVGLLNTGELFF
d_gene: TRBD2; j_gene: TRBJ2-2; v_gene: TRBV7-9; CDR3aa: CASSLLWTSGTGELFF